These 26 T cell receptor beta chains were all obtained from the same sample, sequenced in a study of T-cell memory formation after mild COVID-19. One entry per CDR3 protein results from TCRdb running MiXCR on the 5' RACE reads. The data show under 300,000 distinct CDR3 sequences, less than 9.5% seen once. The source material was PBMCs or a T cell subset sorted from them (not recorded which). All receptors derive from a man between 18 and 35 years old who had mild COVID-19 (a few samples of this study predate the infection). Cell type and time point are not known.

The chain joins TRBV11-1 to TRBJ1-1, with a possible D match to TRBD1 (6 bases). The CDR3 runs 14 residues. Trimming took 5 bases from V and 2 from J, leaving 12 bases between them. The germline CDR1 and CDR2 sequences are SGHAT and FQDESV (reference sequence). DNA of the CDR3: TGTGCCAGCAGCCCCAGGGGAAGCAACACTGAAGCTTTCTTT. Protein product: CASSPRGSNTEAFF. Together with reference TRBV11-1 and TRBJ1-1, the CDR3 gives the full variable domain: EAEVAQSPRYKITEKSQAVAFWCDPISGHATLYWYRQILGQGPELLVQFQDESVVDDSQLPKDRFSAERLKGVDSTLKIQPAELGDSAMYLCASSPRGSNTEAFFGQGTRLTVV.

This clonotype was picked up many times. V gene TRBV30 combines with J gene TRBJ1-1; possible D gene TRBD1, 6 bases. The CDR3 runs to 13 residues. The ends were cut back, 2 bases at V and 7 bases at J, with 14 bases in the middle. The germline gives CDR1 GTSNPN, CDR2 SVGIG (reference sequence). The CDR3: CAWSLEGVSEAFF. The DNA of the CDR3 is TGTGCCTGGAGTTTGGAGGGGGTGAGTGAAGCTTTCTTT. Filled out from reference TRBV30 and TRBJ1-1, the complete variable domain reads SQTIHQWPATLVQPVGSPLSLECTVEGTSNPNLYWYRQAAGRGLQLLFYSVGIGQISSEVPQNLSASRPQDRQFILSSKKLLLSDSGFYLCAWSLEGVSEAFFGQGTRLTVV.

This clonotype was seen a handful of times. This chain links TRBV20-1 with TRBJ1-2; perhaps TRBD1 as D (6 bases). The CDR3 extends over 14 amino acids. Trimming shortened V by 5 bases and J by 6 bases, and 19 bases separated the two germline ends. Germline CDR1 and CDR2: DFQATT and SNEGSKA (reference sequence). Here the CDR3 reads CSASRPDRRDGYTF. The CDR3 DNA is TGCAGTGCTTCCCGCCCAGACAGGCGAGATGGCTACACCTTC.

In the case of this clonotype: Mismatch with germline at one junction end may stem from a read error. The chain uses TRBV12-3 or TRBV12-4 and TRBJ2-1, with 9 bases identical to TRBD2. This CDR3 is built from 11 residues. CDR3 residues: CASSVWTSVDF. As DNA, the CDR3 is TGTGCCAGCAGTGTTTGGACTAGCGTAGACTTC.

The V and J genes are TRBV7-2 and TRBJ2-7; D is ambiguous. Germline-derived CDR1 and CDR2 are SGHTA and FQGNSA. This CDR3 is built from 14 residues. V was trimmed by 1 base and J by 1 base, leaving 8 bases between them. This CDR3 reads CASSLGWGSYEQYV. The CDR3, as DNA: TGTGCCAGCAGCTTAGGTTGGGGTTCCTACGAGCAGTACGTC.

Many counts were recorded for this clonotype. The chain is built from TRBV5-1 and TRBJ2-3; 8 nucleotides align to TRBD2. V shed 7 bases and J 2 bases; nucleotides not matched to a gene: 9. The CDR3 totals 15 residues. Germline V gene sequence: CDR1 SGHRS, CDR2 YFSETQ. The CDR3: CASGDGGGNTDTQYF. The DNA for the CDR3 is TGCGCCAGCGGGGATGGCGGGGGGAACACAGATACGCAGTATTTT.

V gene TRBV25-1 combines with J gene TRBJ1-6, with D perhaps matching TRBD1 (5 bases). V lost 4 bases and J lost 14, with 15 bases in between. The CDR3 loop spans 13 amino acids. Germline CDR1 reads MGHDK; CDR2 reads SYGVNS. The CDR3 reads CASSAGTSITLHF. The CDR3 nucleotides are TGTGCCAGCAGTGCCGGGACCTCCATCACCCTCCACTTT.

This clonotype has at least ten counts. This chain joins TRBV7-8 and TRBJ1-2; D uncertain. CDR3 size: 14 residues. The V gene lost 1 base and the J gene lost 0 bases, with 6 bases spanning the gap. Per germline, CDR1 SGHVS and CDR2 FQNEAQ. The CDR3 loop is CASSLGRANYGYTF. The DNA for the CDR3 is TGTGCCAGCAGCTTAGGGAGAGCTAACTATGGCTACACCTTC.

This clonotype was detected many times. The rearrangement uses TRBV29-1 and TRBJ1-1; D not resolved. The CDR3 runs 13 residues. Looked up from germline, CDR1 is SQVTM and CDR2 is ANQGSEA. V gave up 0 bases and J gave up 5 bases, with 10 bases separating them. CDR3 residues: CSVEEWGKTEAFF. In nucleotides, the CDR3 is TGCAGCGTTGAAGAATGGGGAAAGACTGAAGCTTTCTTT. Looking up the rest from reference TRBV29-1 and TRBJ1-1 gives the full variable domain: SAVISQKPSRDICQRGTSLTIQCQVDSQVTMMFWYRQQPGQSLTLIATANQGSEATYESGFVIDKFPISRPNLTFSTLTVSNMSPEDSSIYLCSVEEWGKTEAFFGQGTRLTVV.

This clonotype was counted at least ten times. This chain connects TRBV3-1 to TRBJ2-4; D is perhaps TRBD1 (8 bases). V dropped 4 bases and J dropped 1 base, with 17 bases sitting between them. In germline, CDR1 is LGHDT, CDR2 YNNKEL (reference sequence). CDR3 length: 17 residues. In nucleotides, the CDR3 is TGTGCCAGCAGCCCAAATACAGGGGGGGCCGCCAAAAACATTCAGTACTTC. Its protein product is CASSPNTGGAAKNIQYF.

The gene calls are TRBV29-1 and TRBJ2-3; the match to TRBD1 covers 8 bases. V gave up 4 bases and J gave up 5 bases; unmatched junction bases: 8. Germline V gene sequence: CDR1 SQVTM, CDR2 ANQGSEA. This CDR3 spans 14 amino acids. For the CDR3, the DNA is TGCAGCGTTGGACAGGGGCGTATTGAAGATACGCAGTATTTT. This translates into CSVGQGRIEDTQYF.

The chain recombines TRBV19 with TRBJ1-5, with D perhaps matching TRBD1 (6 bases). This CDR3 is 16 amino acids long. The V end lost 1 base, the J end lost 10 bases, and 20 bases lay between the germline ends. Germline CDR1 and CDR2: LNHDA and SQIVND (reference sequence). The CDR3 protein is CASSIAQGQQRQPQHF. The CDR3 region has the DNA TGTGCCAGTAGTATAGCCCAAGGACAGCAACGACAACCCCAGCATTTT.

This clonotype turned up a few times. V is TRBV7-2 and J is TRBJ2-3, with 11 bases aligning to TRBD2. V shed 2 bases, J shed 3 bases, and the junction held 4 bases outside the gene matches. Germline loops: CDR1 SGHTA, CDR2 FQGNSA. The CDR3 runs 16 residues. This CDR3 reads CASSLQGTSGTDTQYF. CDR3 nucleotides: TGTGCCAGCAGCTTACAGGGGACTAGCGGTACAGATACGCAGTATTTT. The full variable domain, in which reference TRBV7-2 and TRBJ2-3 provide the parts outside the CDR3, is GAGVSQSPSNKVTEKGKDVELRCDPISGHTALYWYRQSLGQGLEFLIYFQGNSAPDKSGLPSDRFSAERTGGSVSTLTIQRTQQEDSAVYLCASSLQGTSGTDTQYFGPGTRLTVL.

In this sample, this clonotype turned up a few times. The chain couples TRBV23-1 to TRBJ2-3; D is ambiguous. TRBV23-1 is recorded as an ORF, its role being uncertain. The V end lost 5 bases, the J end lost 5 bases, and 14 bases lay between the germline ends. The CDR3 spans 14 residues. The chain's CDR3 is CASSYRRCEDTQYF. DNA for the CDR3: TGCGCCAGCAGTTACCGTAGATGTGAAGATACGCAGTATTTT.

This clonotype was detected only a few times. The chain recombines TRBV7-3 with TRBJ2-2; D tentatively fits TRBD1 or TRBD2 (6 bases each). Germline-derived CDR1 and CDR2 are SGHTA and FQGTGA. The CDR3 loop spans 15 amino acids. V was pared by 4 bases and J by 5 bases, with 14 bases between. The CDR3 DNA follows: TGTGCCAGCAGCTCTCCAGGGGCGGGGACCGGGGAGCTGTTTTTT. As protein: CASSSPGAGTGELFF. The full variable domain, in which reference TRBV7-3 and TRBJ2-2 provide the parts outside the CDR3, is GAGVSQTPSNKVTEKGKYVELRCDPISGHTALYWYRQSLGQGPEFLIYFQGTGAADDSGLPNDRFFAVRPEGSVSTLKIQRTERGDSAVYLCASSSPGAGTGELFFGEGSRLTVL.

The chain links TRBV3-1 to TRBJ2-1, with 10 bases matching TRBD1. Germline values: CDR1 LGHDT, CDR2 YNNKEL (reference sequence). V lost 4 bases, J lost 6 bases, and 12 bases stayed unmatched. This CDR3 is 17 amino acids long. The DNA of the CDR3 is TGTGCCAGCAGCCCCCCACCCGGGACAGGGGTGGGCAATGAGCAGTTCTTC. It translates to CASSPPPGTGVGNEQFF.

Only a few counts were recorded for this clonotype. The J gene is TRBJ2-7, the V gene TRBV10-3, with D unresolved. Germline V gives CDR1 ENHRY, CDR2 SYGVKD. The CDR3 spans 13 residues. The germline V and J ends were trimmed by 10 bases and 0 bases, with 13 bases remaining between them. CDR3 protein: CATSLGYSYEQYV. CDR3 nucleotides: TGTGCCACCTCCTTGGGCTACTCCTACGAGCAGTACGTC.

This clonotype has a count of ten or more. The chain has TRBV4-3 and TRBJ2-3, with D perhaps matching TRBD2 (6 bases). CDR3 size: 17 residues. The V end was cut by 4 bases, the J end by 0 bases, with 17 bases between. Per the germline V gene, CDR1 is LGHNA and CDR2 is YSLEER. CDR3: CASSRSLAGTSTDTQYF. CDR3 coding DNA: TGCGCCAGCAGCCGCTCCCTGGCGGGGACTAGCACAGATACGCAGTATTTT.

Comment on this clonotype: This likely comes from a read error, as the CDR3 has no conserved phenylalanine or tryptophan at its end. The DNA is omitted, as the CDR3 cannot be located on it reliably, and the CDR3 follows TCRdb's listing. The chain has TRBV5-1 and TRBJ2-3; TRBD2, the table's D call, lacks a check against the DNA. CDR1 and CDR2 from the germline V gene are SGHRS and YFSETQ. The CDR3 is 12 amino acids in total, end residues counted. This CDR3 is CASSLDGGLADI.

This clonotype turned up a few times. The chain's CDR3 is CASSDQGARTEAFF. The CDR3 nucleotides are TGTGCCAGCAGTGATCAGGGGGCGCGGACTGAAGCTTTCTTT. The rearrangement uses TRBV2 and TRBJ1-1; 8 positions agree with TRBD1. The CDR3 contains 14 residues. After removal of 3 bases from V and 5 bases from J, the junction contained 5 bases not matched to a gene. Germline V gives CDR1 SNHLY, CDR2 FYNNEI. Drawing the rest from reference TRBV2 and TRBJ1-1, the complete variable domain is EPEVTQTPSHQVTQMGQEVILRCVPISNHLYFYWYRQILGQKVEFLVSFYNNEISEKSEIFDDQFSVERPDGSNFTLKIRSTKLEDSAMYFCASSDQGARTEAFFGQGTRLTVV.

The chain employs TRBV5-4 and TRBJ2-5, with 8 bases fitting TRBD2. The CDR3 totals 14 residues. V dropped 5 bases and J dropped 4; count of bases not matched to a gene: 7. Germline V gene data show CDR1 as SGHNT and CDR2 as YYREEE (reference sequence). This chain's CDR3 is CASSPGLGSETQYF. CDR3 coding DNA: TGTGCCAGCAGTCCGGGACTAGGGTCAGAGACCCAGTACTTC.

This clonotype has just a few counts. The chain carries TRBV6-5 and TRBJ1-2, with D tentatively TRBD1 (5 bases). This CDR3 spans 14 amino acids. The germline V and J ends were trimmed by 2 bases and 5 bases, with 12 bases remaining between them. The germline gives CDR1 MNHEY, CDR2 SVGAGI. The CDR3 sequence is CASSYDLQGYGYTF. The CDR3 nucleotides read TGTGCCAGCAGTTACGACCTGCAGGGTTATGGCTACACCTTC.

This clonotype was counted only a few times. The rearrangement joins TRBV29-1 to TRBJ2-7; no firm D call. The CDR3 has 14 residues. V dropped 1 base and J dropped 0 bases, with 10 bases sitting between them. Germline values: CDR1 SQVTM, CDR2 ANQGSEA. The CDR3 reads CSVEGAGLSYEQYF. The DNA of the CDR3 is TGCAGCGTTGAAGGGGCAGGCCTCTCCTACGAGCAGTACTTC.

This clonotype occurred a few times. The genes are TRBV6-1 and TRBJ1-5, with D uncertain. The germline V and J ends were trimmed by 0 bases and 0 bases, with 9 bases remaining between them. The CDR3 has 16 amino acids. Germline V gives CDR1 MNHNS, CDR2 SASEGT. CDR3 sequence reads: CASSEAKVYSNQPQHF. The CDR3 nucleotides read TGTGCCAGCAGTGAAGCGAAGGTCTATAGCAATCAGCCCCAGCATTTT.

This clonotype was seen only a few times. The chain links TRBV7-9 to TRBJ2-1, with 12 bases identical to TRBD2. J gave up 5 bases and V 4 bases, and 6 bases lay outside the gene matches. Looked up from germline, CDR1 is SEHNR and CDR2 is FQNEAQ (reference sequence). The CDR3 runs 16 residues. CDR3 bases: TGTGCCAGCAGCTCCAGACTAGCGGGGGCCCACAATGAGCAGTTCTTC. This codes for CASSSRLAGAHNEQFF.

For this clonotype: This may be a read error: a much more frequent sequence differs by one nucleotide. The gene calls are TRBV20-1 and TRBJ1-5; D is unclear. Germline V lookup: CDR1 DFQATT, CDR2 SNEGSKA (reference sequence). The CDR3 covers 14 residues. Here the CDR3 DNA reads TGCAGTGCCAGGACTCCCTCAGACAATCAGCACCAGCATTTT. Amino acid sequence: CSARTPSDNQHQHF.